Below, 30 T cell receptor beta chains from the same sample are listed, as sequenced in a study of blood T cells in healthy people across ages. Using a J-beta primer mix together with a sample-barcoded 5' primer, a second PCR was run for roughly 7 to 11 cycles. Using its own MiXCR run on the 5' RACE reads, TCRdb lists one record per CDR3 protein. The sample includes over 300,000 distinct CDR3 sequences, about 52% of them seen just once. The sample taken for sequencing was blood. These receptors were obtained from a man aged 60-69 years in good health.

The chain couples TRBV2 to TRBJ2-5; 8 bases are shared with TRBD2. The J call may be incorrect, as the DNA end agrees better with TRBJ2-7. The germline V gene encodes CDR1 SNHLY and CDR2 FYNNEI. CDR3 length equals 15 residues. The CDR3 DNA reads as TGTGCCAGCAGCCCCACGGGGGGGCCGGGTTACGAGCAGTACTTC. It codes for CASSPTGGPGYEQYF.

This sequence joins TRBV12-5 and TRBJ2-1; maybe TRBD2 (7 bases). Trimming cost V 0 bases and J 4 bases, with 13 bases left between them. The CDR3 length is 16 residues. Germline CDR1 is LGHNT and CDR2 is FRNRAP. CDR3 coding DNA: TGTGCTAGTGGTTTGGTAGGGGGGGAAGGGTACAATGAGCAGTTCTTC. It is translated as CASGLVGGEGYNEQFF.

The chain is built from TRBV30 and TRBJ2-1, with D unclear. The CDR3 consists of 12 residues. Germline V gene data show CDR1 as GTSNPN and CDR2 as SVGIG (reference sequence). Trimming left V 3 bases short and J 9 bases short, with 12 bases between. CDR3 sequence reads: CAWSHGLGEQFF. CDR3 coding DNA: TGTGCCTGGAGCCACGGGCTGGGTGAGCAGTTCTTC.

This clonotype has more than one count but fewer than ten. This rearrangement joins TRBV25-1 to TRBJ1-2, with D maybe TRBD1 (6 bases). V lost 7 bases to trimming and J lost 4 bases, with 10 bases between them. Germline-derived CDR1 and CDR2 are MGHDK and SYGVNS. CDR3 size: 12 residues. CDR3 residues: CASKQDSYGYTF. CDR3 DNA sequence: TGTGCCAGCAAACAGGACAGCTATGGCTACACCTTC.

The V gene is TRBV11-3, the J gene TRBJ2-1; D perhaps matches TRBD2 (6 bases). The V end lost 5 bases, the J end lost 10 bases, and 15 bases lay between the germline ends. The germline V gene has CDR1 SGHNT and CDR2 YENEEA. The CDR3 sequence is 13 residues long. The CDR3 loop is CASSVKAAGEQFF. CDR3 nucleotide sequence: TGTGCCAGCAGCGTAAAGGCCGCGGGGGAGCAGTTCTTC.

V and J are TRBV6-1 and TRBJ2-7; D unresolved. The V end lost 4 bases, the J end lost 0 bases, and 10 bases lay between the germline ends. This CDR3 contains 14 residues. Germline V gene lookup returns CDR1 MNHNS and CDR2 SASEGT. This chain's CDR3 is CASSAHSLSYEQYF. DNA for the CDR3: TGTGCCAGCAGTGCTCACTCCCTCTCCTACGAGCAGTACTTC.

This clonotype was observed at least ten times. J is TRBJ2-5 and V is TRBV6-1; 8 bases match TRBD2. CDR1 is MNHNS and CDR2 is SASEGT in the germline V gene. With 3 bases clipped from V and 4 bases from J, the junction kept 7 bases outside the gene matches. This CDR3 contains 15 residues. The CDR3 loop is CASSEGAGAPETQYF. The DNA for the CDR3 is TGTGCCAGCAGTGAGGGAGCGGGAGCACCAGAGACCCAGTACTTC.

This clonotype has only a few counts. The V gene is TRBV2, the J gene TRBJ2-4; D could derive from TRBD1 or TRBD2 (6 bases each). V lost 7 bases, J lost 8 bases, and 15 bases lay in between. This CDR3 contains 13 residues. Looked up from germline, CDR1 is SNHLY and CDR2 is FYNNEI. CDR3 sequence: CASTPHREDIQYF. CDR3 nucleotides: TGTGCCAGCACACCCCACAGGGAGGACATTCAGTACTTC.

The rearrangement uses TRBV29-1 and TRBJ2-5; TRBD2 matches 9 bases. This CDR3 is built from 14 residues. V lost 6 bases to trimming and J lost 9 bases; unmatched junction nucleotides: 14. CDR1 SQVTM and CDR2 ANQGSEA come from the germline V gene. CDR3 DNA: TGCAGCGTCAGGGCGGCTAGCGGGGACCGGGCCCAGTACTTC. Protein: CSVRAASGDRAQYF.

This chain joins TRBV28 and TRBJ2-3; perhaps TRBD1 as D (6 bases). CDR3 size: 14 residues. Trimming left V 5 bases short and J 4 bases short, with 13 bases between. Germline V gives CDR1 MDHEN, CDR2 SYDVKM. The CDR3 reads CASSAQGPADTQYF. Written as DNA, the CDR3 is TGTGCCAGCAGTGCCCAGGGGCCCGCAGATACGCAGTATTTT. Filled out from reference TRBV28 and TRBJ2-3, the complete variable domain reads DVKVTQSSRYLVKRTGEKVFLECVQDMDHENMFWYRQDPGLGLRLIYFSYDVKMKEKGDIPEGYSVSREKKERFSLILESASTNQTSMYLCASSAQGPADTQYFGPGTRLTVL.

This clonotype was counted only a few times. This chain uses TRBV9 with TRBJ2-3; weak D call: TRBD1 (5 bases). The CDR3 totals 14 residues. V dropped 4 bases and J dropped 2 bases, with 11 bases sitting between them. Germline loops: CDR1 SGDLS, CDR2 YYNGEE. The CDR3 DNA reads TGTGCCAGCAGCCCAGGGTGGACCACAGATACGCAGTATTTT. Protein sequence: CASSPGWTTDTQYF.

Only a few counts were recorded for this clonotype. V and J are TRBV5-1 and TRBJ2-5; D uncertain. CDR1 is SGHRS and CDR2 is YFSETQ in the germline V gene. The ends were cut back, 1 base at V and 3 bases at J, with 7 bases in the middle. The length of the CDR3 is 13 residues. The CDR3 protein is CASSLIGKETQYF. In nucleotides, the CDR3 is TGCGCCAGCAGCTTGATTGGAAAAGAGACCCAGTACTTC.

This clonotype was recorded a few times. Being one base from a much bigger clone, this may be a read error. The V and J genes are TRBV2 and TRBJ2-3, with no clear D. V was cut by 0 bases and J by 1 base, with 8 bases left in between. The CDR3 contains 15 residues. Germline values: CDR1 SNHLY, CDR2 FYNNEI. CDR3 residues: CASSEASTRTDTQYF. CDR3 sequence (DNA): TGTGCCAGCAGTGAAGCCAGCACACGCACAGATACGCAGTATTTT.

This clonotype was recorded many times. This chain links TRBV12-3 or TRBV12-4 with TRBJ1-2; D remains unclear. V dropped 6 bases and J dropped 0 bases, with 26 bases sitting between them. The CDR3 runs to 19 residues. Here the CDR3 reads CASRNFVLGRRLSNYGYTF. CDR3 coding DNA: TGTGCCAGCAGGAACTTCGTTTTGGGCAGGCGCCTTTCTAACTATGGCTACACCTTC.

V and J are TRBV30 and TRBJ2-7; the D is unclear. CDR3 length: 14 amino acids. Between the trimmed V and J ends, which lost 4 bases and 2 bases, there was a span of 15 bases. CDR1 is GTSNPN and CDR2 is SVGIG in the germline V gene (reference sequence). The CDR3 DNA reads as TGTGCCTGGAAGGTTAGCAGTCGAGCCTACGAGCAGTACTTC. Translation: CAWKVSSRAYEQYF.

V gene TRBV18 combines with J gene TRBJ2-7; 12 bases line up with TRBD1. From germline, CDR1 is KGHSH and CDR2 LQKENI. The CDR3 contains 16 residues. The J segment lost 7 bases and the V segment lost 4 bases, leaving 11 bases of the junction unmatched. The CDR3 loop is CASSRPLGQGAREQYF. CDR3 nucleotide sequence: TGTGCCAGCTCACGGCCCCTGGGACAGGGGGCGCGTGAGCAGTACTTC.

The V and J genes are TRBV7-9 and TRBJ2-5, with 7 bases that match TRBD2. Germline-derived CDR1 and CDR2 are SEHNR and FQNEAQ (reference sequence). The length of the CDR3 is 15 residues. V trimming: 3 bases; J trimming: 0 bases; junction bases outside the gene matches: 4. CDR3 protein: CASSLASGHQETQYF. The CDR3 DNA sequence: TGTGCCAGCAGCTTGGCTAGCGGACACCAAGAGACCCAGTACTTC.

This chain connects TRBV9 to TRBJ2-1; 10 bases line up with TRBD1. The V and J ends lost 2 bases and 3 bases, in that order; junction bases with no gene match: 2. Germline V CDR1 and CDR2: SGDLS, YYNGEE. CDR3 size: 15 residues. Written as DNA, the CDR3 is TGTGCCAGCAGCGTCGGACAGGGGGGCTACAATGAGCAGTTCTTC. It is translated as CASSVGQGGYNEQFF.

The rearrangement uses TRBV20-1 and TRBJ2-1; 11 bases are shared with TRBD2. The CDR3 covers 15 residues. Germline loops: CDR1 DFQATT, CDR2 SNEGSKA (reference sequence). Trimming took 3 bases from V and 6 from J; bases not matched to a gene: 7. The CDR3, as DNA: TGCAGTGCTAGTAGCGGGGGGGCGACAAGCAATGAGCAGTTCTTC. Its translation: CSASSGGATSNEQFF.

The chain has TRBV6-1 and TRBJ2-7, with TRBD1 identical over 9 bases. CDR3 length: 17 residues. Germline lookup yields CDR1 MNHNS and CDR2 SASEGT. Unmatched junction bases numbered 16, after V lost 7 bases and J lost 3 bases. CDR3 region: CASIFLWTGVTHYEQYF. The CDR3 nucleotides are TGTGCCAGCATCTTTTTGTGGACAGGGGTAACCCACTACGAGCAGTACTTC.

The V call is TRBV4-2, the J call TRBJ1-1, with D tentatively TRBD1 (6 bases). CDR1 and CDR2 (germline): LGHNA, YNFKEQ. The CDR3 runs 16 residues. Trimming removed 0 bases from V and 4 bases from J, with 15 bases in between. CDR3 protein: CASSQDPQGGTTEAFF. In DNA form, the CDR3 reads TGTGCCAGCAGCCAAGATCCCCAAGGGGGAACCACTGAAGCTTTCTTT.

Only a few counts were recorded for this clonotype. The rearrangement uses TRBV5-5 and TRBJ2-7; D remains unclear. The CDR3 length is 11 residues. Germline-derived CDR1 and CDR2 are SGHKS and YYEKEE (reference sequence). The germline V and J ends were trimmed by 3 bases and 10 bases, with 11 bases remaining between them. The chain's CDR3 is CASSSSIQQYF. The CDR3 DNA reads as TGTGCCAGCAGCTCCAGTATTCAACAGTACTTC.

V and J are TRBV7-2 and TRBJ1-2, with D maybe TRBD1 (6 bases). The CDR3 extends over 15 amino acids. The germline V gene encodes CDR1 SGHTA and CDR2 FQGNSA. V gave up 1 base and J gave up 7 bases, with 16 bases separating them. CDR3 DNA sequence: TGTGCCAGCAGCTTAGGGCCCCAGGGGAGCTGTGGCTACACCTTC. Translation: CASSLGPQGSCGYTF.

This clonotype was detected only a few times. This rearrangement joins TRBV28 to TRBJ2-1; 11 positions agree with TRBD2. Per the germline V gene, CDR1 is MDHEN and CDR2 is SYDVKM. The CDR3 sequence is 16 residues long. The ends lost 2 bases at V and 5 bases at J; junction bases unmatched: 5. CDR3 nucleotide sequence: TGTGCCAGCAGTTTAGTAACTAGCGGGAGTCACAATGAGCAGTTCTTC. Residues: CASSLVTSGSHNEQFF. The full variable domain, completed using reference TRBV28 and TRBJ2-1, is DVKVTQSSRYLVKRTGEKVFLECVQDMDHENMFWYRQDPGLGLRLIYFSYDVKMKEKGDIPEGYSVSREKKERFSLILESASTNQTSMYLCASSLVTSGSHNEQFFGPGTRLTVL.

V is TRBV4-3 and J is TRBJ2-7, with D possibly TRBD2 on 5 matching bases. Trimming removed 3 bases at V and 6 bases at J, with 15 bases between. Germline assignment: CDR1 LGHNA and CDR2 YSLEER. This CDR3 is 14 amino acids long. DNA for the CDR3: TGCGCCAGCAGCCAGATCGGACCCCGGGGCGAGCAGTACTTC. As protein: CASSQIGPRGEQYF.

This chain uses TRBV12-5 with TRBJ2-7, with D tentatively TRBD1 or TRBD2 (6 bases each). This CDR3 is 15 amino acids long. Germline V CDR1 and CDR2: LGHNT, FRNRAP. The CDR3 bases are TGTGGCAGTGGCCAGGAGGGGGGCCCTCCCTACGAGCAGTACTTC. Residues: CGSGQEGGPPYEQYF. The full variable domain, its missing parts supplied by reference TRBV12-5 and TRBJ2-7, is DARVTQTPRHKVTEMGQEVTMRCQPILGHNTVFWYRQTMMQGLELLAYFRNRAPLDDSGMPKDRFSAEMPDATLATLKIQPSEPRDSAVYFCGSGQEGGPPYEQYFGPGTRLTVT.

Turning to this clonotype: A much larger clone lies a single base off, so this may be a read error. The chain has TRBV6-5 and TRBJ2-7; D is unresolved. There are 14 residues in the CDR3. Germline-derived CDR1 and CDR2 are MNHEY and SVGAGI. Written as DNA, the CDR3 is TGTGCCAGCAGTGACTCGAGATGGGGCTACGAGCAGTACTTC. This sequence encodes CASSDSRWGYEQYF.

The V and J genes are TRBV2 and TRBJ1-1, with 7 bases aligning to TRBD1. V trimming: 6 bases; J trimming: 0 bases; junction bases outside the gene matches: 7. The length of the CDR3 is 15 residues. The V gene's germline CDR1 is SNHLY and CDR2 FYNNEI. Written as DNA, the CDR3 is TGTGCCAGCAGGTTTAGACAGGGTTTGAACACTGAAGCTTTCTTT. Amino acid sequence: CASRFRQGLNTEAFF.

The chain has TRBV11-1 and TRBJ2-1, with TRBD1 matching over 7 bases. Per germline, CDR1 SGHAT and CDR2 FQDESV (reference sequence). The V segment lost 4 bases and the J segment 12 bases; nucleotides outside the gene matches: 6. There are 12 residues in the CDR3. CDR3 protein: CASSYASGGQFF. The CDR3 nucleotides read TGTGCCAGCAGCTACGCTTCAGGGGGGCAGTTCTTC.

V gene TRBV12-3 or TRBV12-4 combines with J gene TRBJ2-3, with D perhaps given as TRBD1 or TRBD2 (5 bases each). V was cut by 6 bases and J by 1 base, with 14 bases left in between. CDR3 size: 15 residues. The CDR3, as DNA: TGTGCCAGCAGGGGACGCAGAGCGGGCACAGATACGCAGTATTTT. It specifies CASRGRRAGTDTQYF.